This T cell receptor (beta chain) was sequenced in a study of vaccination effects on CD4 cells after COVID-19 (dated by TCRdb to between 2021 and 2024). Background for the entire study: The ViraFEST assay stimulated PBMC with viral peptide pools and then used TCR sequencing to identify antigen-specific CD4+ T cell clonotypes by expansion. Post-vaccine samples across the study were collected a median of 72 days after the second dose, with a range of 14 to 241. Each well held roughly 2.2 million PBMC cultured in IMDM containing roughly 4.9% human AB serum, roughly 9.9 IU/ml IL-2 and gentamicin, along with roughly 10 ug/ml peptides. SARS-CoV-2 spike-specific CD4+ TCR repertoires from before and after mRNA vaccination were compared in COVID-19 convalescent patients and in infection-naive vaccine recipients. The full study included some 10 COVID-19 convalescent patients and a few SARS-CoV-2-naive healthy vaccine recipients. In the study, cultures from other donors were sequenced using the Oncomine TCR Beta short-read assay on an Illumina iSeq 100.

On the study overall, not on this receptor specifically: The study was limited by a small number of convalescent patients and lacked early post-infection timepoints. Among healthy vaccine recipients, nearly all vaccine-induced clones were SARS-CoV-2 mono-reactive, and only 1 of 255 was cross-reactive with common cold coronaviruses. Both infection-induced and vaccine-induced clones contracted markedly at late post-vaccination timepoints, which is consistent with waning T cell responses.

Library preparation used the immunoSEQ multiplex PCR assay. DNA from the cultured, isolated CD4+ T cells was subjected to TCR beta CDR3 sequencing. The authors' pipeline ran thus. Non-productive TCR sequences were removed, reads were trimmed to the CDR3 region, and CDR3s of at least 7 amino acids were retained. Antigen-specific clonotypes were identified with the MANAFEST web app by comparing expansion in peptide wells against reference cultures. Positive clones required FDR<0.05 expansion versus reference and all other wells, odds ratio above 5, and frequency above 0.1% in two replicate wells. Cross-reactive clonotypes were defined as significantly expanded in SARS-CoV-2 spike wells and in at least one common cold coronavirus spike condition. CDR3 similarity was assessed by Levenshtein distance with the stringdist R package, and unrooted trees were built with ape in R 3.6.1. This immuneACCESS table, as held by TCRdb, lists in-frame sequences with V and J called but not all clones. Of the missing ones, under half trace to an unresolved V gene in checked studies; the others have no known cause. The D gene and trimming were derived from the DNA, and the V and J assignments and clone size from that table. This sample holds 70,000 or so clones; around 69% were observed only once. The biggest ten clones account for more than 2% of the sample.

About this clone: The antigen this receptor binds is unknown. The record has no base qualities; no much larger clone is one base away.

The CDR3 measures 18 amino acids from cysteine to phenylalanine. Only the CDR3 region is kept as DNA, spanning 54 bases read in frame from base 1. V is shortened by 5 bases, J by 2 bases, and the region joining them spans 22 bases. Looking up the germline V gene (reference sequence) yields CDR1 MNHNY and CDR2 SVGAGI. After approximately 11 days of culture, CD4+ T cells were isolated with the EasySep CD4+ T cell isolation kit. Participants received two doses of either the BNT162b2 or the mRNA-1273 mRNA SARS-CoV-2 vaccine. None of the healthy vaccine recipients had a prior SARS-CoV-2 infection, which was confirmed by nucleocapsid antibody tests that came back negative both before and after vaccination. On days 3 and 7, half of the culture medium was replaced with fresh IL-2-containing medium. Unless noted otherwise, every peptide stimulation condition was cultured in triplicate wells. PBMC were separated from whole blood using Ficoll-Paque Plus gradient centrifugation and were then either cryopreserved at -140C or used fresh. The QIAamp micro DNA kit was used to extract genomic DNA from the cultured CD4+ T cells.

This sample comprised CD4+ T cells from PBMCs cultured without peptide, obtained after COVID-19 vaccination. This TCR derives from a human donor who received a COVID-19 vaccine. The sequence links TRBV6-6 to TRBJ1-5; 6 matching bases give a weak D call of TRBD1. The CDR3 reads CASSRAGGGRLGNQPQHF. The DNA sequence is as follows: TGTGCCAGCAGTCGGGCGGGCGGGGGGCGATTGGGCAATCAGCCCCAGCATTTT.